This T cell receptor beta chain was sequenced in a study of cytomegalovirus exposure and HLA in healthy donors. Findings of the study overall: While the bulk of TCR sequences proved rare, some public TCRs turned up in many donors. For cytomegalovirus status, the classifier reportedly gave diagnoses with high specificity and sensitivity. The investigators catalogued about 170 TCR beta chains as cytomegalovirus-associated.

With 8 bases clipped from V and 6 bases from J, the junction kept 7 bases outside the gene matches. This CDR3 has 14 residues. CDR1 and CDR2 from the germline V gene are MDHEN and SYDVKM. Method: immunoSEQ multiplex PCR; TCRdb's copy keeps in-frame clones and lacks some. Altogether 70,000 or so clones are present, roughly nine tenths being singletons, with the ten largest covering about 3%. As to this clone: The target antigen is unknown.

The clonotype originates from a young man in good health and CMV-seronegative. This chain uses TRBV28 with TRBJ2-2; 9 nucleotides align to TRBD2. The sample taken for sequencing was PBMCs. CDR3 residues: CASLALAGSGELFF. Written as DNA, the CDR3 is TGTGCCAGCCTAGCACTAGCGGGTTCCGGGGAGCTGTTTTTT.